The 9 T cell receptor beta chains in this list originate from one sample, sequenced in a study of blood T cell repertoires in COVID-19. Assay used: immunoSEQ multiplex PCR; TCRdb lists only in-frame clones, some missing. There are about 160,000 clones in the sample; 85% occur only once, and approximately 3% lies in the top ten. Source material: peripheral blood. These receptors were taken from a human donor with acute or convalescent COVID-19. The donor label of this sample is uncertain.

The chain employs TRBV7-9 and TRBJ1-6, with 7 positions matching TRBD1. Looked up from germline, CDR1 is SEHNR and CDR2 is FQNEAQ (reference sequence). The CDR3 loop spans 14 amino acids. The ends lost 5 bases at V and 9 bases at J; junction bases unmatched: 7. The CDR3 DNA follows: TGTGCCAGCAGCCGACAGGGCGATCGTTCACCCCTCCACTTT. As protein: CASSRQGDRSPLHF.

This chain links TRBV3-1 (or the pseudogene TRBV3-2) with TRBJ1-1; D is ambiguous. Germline V CDR1 and CDR2: LGHDT, YNNKEL (reference sequence). This CDR3 contains 14 residues. The V gene lost 4 bases and the J gene lost 5 bases, with 14 bases spanning the gap. CDR3 nucleotides: TGTGCCAGCAGCCTGGAGGCGGGCCGGACTGAAGCTTTCTTT. This gives the protein CASSLEAGRTEAFF.

CDR3 sequence (DNA): TGCGCCAGCAGCTTGGTTGGGACTAGCATCCCCACAGATACGCAGTATTTT. This sequence encodes CASSLVGTSIPTDTQYF. The genes are TRBV5-1 and TRBJ2-3; TRBD2 agrees at 9 bases. The CDR3 contains 17 residues. Germline CDR1 reads SGHRS; CDR2 reads YFSETQ. V lost 0 bases, J lost 2 bases, and 7 bases stayed unmatched.

The V and J genes are TRBV2 and TRBJ2-6, with 7 bases matching TRBD1. Germline CDR1 SNHLY, CDR2 FYNNEI. With 7 bases clipped from V and 1 base from J, the junction kept 10 bases outside the gene matches. CDR3 length: 17 residues. The CDR3 bases are TGTGCCAGCAAAGACAGGGACCTCTTTTCTGGGGCCAACGTCCTGACTTTC. Protein product: CASKDRDLFSGANVLTF.

This rearrangement joins TRBV10-1 to TRBJ1-6, with D unclear. CDR1 and CDR2 (germline): WNHNN, SYGVQD (reference sequence). The CDR3 totals 13 residues. Trimming shortened V by 4 bases and J by 7 bases, and 8 bases separated the two germline ends. CDR3 protein: CASSGQRNSPLHF. Here the CDR3 DNA reads TGCGCCAGCAGTGGGCAAAGAAATTCACCCCTCCACTTT.

The chain recombines TRBV19 with TRBJ2-7; a possible D gene is TRBD1 (5 bases). The germline CDR1 and CDR2 sequences are LNHDA and SQIVND (reference sequence). The CDR3 loop spans 14 amino acids. The germline V and J ends were trimmed by 4 bases and 2 bases, with 12 bases remaining between them. DNA of the CDR3: TGTGCCAGTAGTAAGACAGTCCTCGCCTACGAGCAGTACTTC. It translates to CASSKTVLAYEQYF.

This clone was found a few times. J is TRBJ1-6 and V is TRBV6-5; D is perhaps TRBD1 (5 bases). The CDR3 has 15 residues. CDR1 and CDR2 from the germline V gene are MNHEY and SVGAGI. Trimming left V 0 bases short and J 7 bases short, with 10 bases between. This CDR3 is CASSYSFRVNSPLHF. In DNA, the CDR3 is TGTGCCAGCAGTTACTCTTTCAGGGTGAATTCACCCCTCCACTTT.

The gene calls are TRBV2 and TRBJ1-5, with TRBD1 matching 7 bases. After removal of 5 bases from V and 1 base from J, the junction contained 2 bases not matched to a gene. Germline CDR1 SNHLY, CDR2 FYNNEI. The CDR3 runs 14 residues. CDR3 coding DNA: TGTGCCAGCAGTCTACAGGGGAGCAATCAGCCCCAGCATTTT. Translated: CASSLQGSNQPQHF. Based on the CDR3 plus reference TRBV2 and TRBJ1-5, the full variable domain is EPEVTQTPSHQVTQMGQEVILRCVPISNHLYFYWYRQILGQKVEFLVSFYNNEISEKSEIFDDQFSVERPDGSNFTLKIRSTKLEDSAMYFCASSLQGSNQPQHFGDGTRLSIL.

The chain couples TRBV4-1 to TRBJ2-7; D perhaps matches TRBD2 (7 bases). The V and J ends lost 0 bases and 7 bases respectively, with 19 bases between them. The V gene's germline CDR1 is MGHRA and CDR2 YSYEKL. The CDR3 is made up of 16 amino acids. The CDR3 DNA reads as TGCGCCAGCAGCCAAGATCCGGCGGGGGCCCTTAGGGAGCAGTACTTC. It translates to CASSQDPAGALREQYF.